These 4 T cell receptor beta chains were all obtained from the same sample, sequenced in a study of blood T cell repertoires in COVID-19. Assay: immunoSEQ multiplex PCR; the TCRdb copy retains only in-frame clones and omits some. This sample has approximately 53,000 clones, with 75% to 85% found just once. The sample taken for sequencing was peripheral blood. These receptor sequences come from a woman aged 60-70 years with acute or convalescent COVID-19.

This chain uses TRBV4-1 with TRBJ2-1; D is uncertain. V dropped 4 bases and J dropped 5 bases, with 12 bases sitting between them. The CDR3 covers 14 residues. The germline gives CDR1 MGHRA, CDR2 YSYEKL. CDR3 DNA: TGCGCCAGCAGCCTCCATGGAGAGGACAATGAGCAGTTCTTC. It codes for CASSLHGEDNEQFF.

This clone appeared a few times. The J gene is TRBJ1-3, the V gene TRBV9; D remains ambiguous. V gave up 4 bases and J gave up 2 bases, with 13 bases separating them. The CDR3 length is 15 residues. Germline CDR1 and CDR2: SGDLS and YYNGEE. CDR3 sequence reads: CASSSSGQTGNTIYF. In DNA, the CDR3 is TGTGCCAGCAGCTCCAGTGGCCAAACTGGAAACACCATATATTTT.

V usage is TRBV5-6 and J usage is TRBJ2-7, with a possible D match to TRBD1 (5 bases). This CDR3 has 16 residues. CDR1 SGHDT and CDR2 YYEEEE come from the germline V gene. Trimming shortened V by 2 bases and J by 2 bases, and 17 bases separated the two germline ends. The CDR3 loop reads CASSFWGRILTYEQYF. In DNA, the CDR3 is TGTGCCAGCAGCTTCTGGGGCAGGATACTAACCTACGAGCAGTACTTC.

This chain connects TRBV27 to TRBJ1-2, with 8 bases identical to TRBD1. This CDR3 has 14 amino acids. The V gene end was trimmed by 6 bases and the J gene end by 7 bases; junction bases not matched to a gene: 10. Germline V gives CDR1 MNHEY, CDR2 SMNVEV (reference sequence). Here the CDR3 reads CASRPGQGGAGYTF. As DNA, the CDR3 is TGTGCCAGCAGGCCCGGACAGGGTGGAGCTGGCTACACCTTC.